Given below is one TCR beta chain in context. What it binds is not known. The data were taken from a study of vaccination and CD4 T cells after COVID-19. For the study at large: Every culture used as a control got a CEFX pool, an HIV-1 Nef pool, or no peptide.

This CDR3 contains 15 residues. With V trimmed by 5 bases and J by 4 bases, 10 bases remained unmatched. Looked up from germline, CDR1 is MNHNS and CDR2 is SASEGT. As for treatment: roughly 10-day PBMC culture with coronavirus spike peptide pools or control peptides (ViraFEST assay). Peptide-pool expansion of antigen-specific T cells preceded TCR sequencing in ViraFEST. Researchers used the Oncomine TCR Beta short-read assay to sequence DNA from cultured CD4+ T cells. In TCRdb, the PCR reads were re-called with MiXCR into one record per CDR3 protein. This repertoire shows about 4,500 distinct CDR3 sequences, 48% found once; its top ten account for about 19%. Study-wide results and limits: Reactive clonotype counts went from median about 20 after infection to around 38 after vaccination, nonsignificantly.

Sequencing was performed on CD4+ T cells from blood, cultured in vitro. The V call is TRBV6-1, the J call TRBJ1-2; 7 bases are a match to TRBD1. The sequence was collected from a human donor who had recovered from COVID-19. This chain's CDR3 is CASSPRGGGGYGYTF. The CDR3 coding sequence is TGTGCCAGCAGTCCGCGGGGAGGGGGCGGCTATGGCTACACCTTC.